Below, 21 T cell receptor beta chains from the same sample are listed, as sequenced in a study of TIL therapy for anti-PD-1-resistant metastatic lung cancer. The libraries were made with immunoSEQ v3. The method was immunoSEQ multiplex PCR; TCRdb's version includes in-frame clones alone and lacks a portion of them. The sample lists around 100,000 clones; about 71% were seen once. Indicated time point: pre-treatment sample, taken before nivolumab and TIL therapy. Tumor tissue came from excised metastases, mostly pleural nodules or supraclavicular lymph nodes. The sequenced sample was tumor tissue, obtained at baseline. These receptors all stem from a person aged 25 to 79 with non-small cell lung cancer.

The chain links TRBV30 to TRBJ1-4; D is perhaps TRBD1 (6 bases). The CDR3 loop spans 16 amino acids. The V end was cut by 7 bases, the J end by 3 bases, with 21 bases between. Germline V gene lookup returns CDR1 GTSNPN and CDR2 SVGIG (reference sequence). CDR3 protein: CASDLTGGGSNEKLFF. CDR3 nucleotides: TGTGCCTCCGACCTGACGGGGGGCGGATCTAATGAAAAACTGTTTTTT.

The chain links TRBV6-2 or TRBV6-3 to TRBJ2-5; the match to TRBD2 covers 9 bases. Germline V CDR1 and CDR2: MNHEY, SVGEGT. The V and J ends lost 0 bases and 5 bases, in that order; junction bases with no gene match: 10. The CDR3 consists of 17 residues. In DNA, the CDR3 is TGTGCCAGCAGTTACTCGATAGCGGGAGTTAATAAGGAGACCCAGTACTTC. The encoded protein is CASSYSIAGVNKETQYF.

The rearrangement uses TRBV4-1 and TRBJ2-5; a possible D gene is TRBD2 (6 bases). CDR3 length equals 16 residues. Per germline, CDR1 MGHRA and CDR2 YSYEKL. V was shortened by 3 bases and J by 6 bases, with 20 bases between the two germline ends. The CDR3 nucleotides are TGCGCCAGCAGCCACGCGGGAAGCCCCCGGAGGCAGACCCAGTACTTC. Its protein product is CASSHAGSPRRQTQYF.

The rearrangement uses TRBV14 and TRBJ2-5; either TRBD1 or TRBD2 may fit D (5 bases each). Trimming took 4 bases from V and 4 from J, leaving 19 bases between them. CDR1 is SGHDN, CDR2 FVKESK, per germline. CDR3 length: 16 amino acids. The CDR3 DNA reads TGTGCCAGCAGCCCTCCTCCGGGACGAGGAGGAGAGACCCAGTACTTC. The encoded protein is CASSPPPGRGGETQYF.

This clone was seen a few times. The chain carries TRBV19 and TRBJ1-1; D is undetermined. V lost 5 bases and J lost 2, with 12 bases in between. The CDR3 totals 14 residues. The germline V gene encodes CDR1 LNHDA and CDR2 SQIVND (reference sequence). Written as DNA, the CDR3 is TGTGCCAGTAGTTCGGATATGATTAACACTGAAGCTTTCTTT. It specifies CASSSDMINTEAFF.

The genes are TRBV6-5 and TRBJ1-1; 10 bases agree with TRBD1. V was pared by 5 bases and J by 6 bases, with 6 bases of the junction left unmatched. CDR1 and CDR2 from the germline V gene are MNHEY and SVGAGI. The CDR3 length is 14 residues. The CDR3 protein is CASSRTGGAPEAFF. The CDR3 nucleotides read TGTGCCAGCAGTCGGACAGGGGGGGCCCCTGAAGCTTTCTTT.

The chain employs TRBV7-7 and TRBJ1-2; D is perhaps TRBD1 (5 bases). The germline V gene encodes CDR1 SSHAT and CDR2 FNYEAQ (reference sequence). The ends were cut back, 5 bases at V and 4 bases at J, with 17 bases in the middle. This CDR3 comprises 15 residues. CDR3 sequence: CASSPTRTRGYGYTF. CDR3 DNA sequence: TGTGCCAGCAGCCCGACCCGGACAAGGGGCTATGGCTACACCTTC.

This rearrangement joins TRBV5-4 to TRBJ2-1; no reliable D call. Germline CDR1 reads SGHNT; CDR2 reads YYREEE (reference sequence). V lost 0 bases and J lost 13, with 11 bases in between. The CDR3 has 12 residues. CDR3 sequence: CASSLDTGRQFF. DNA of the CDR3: TGTGCCAGCAGCTTGGATACGGGCCGACAGTTCTTC.

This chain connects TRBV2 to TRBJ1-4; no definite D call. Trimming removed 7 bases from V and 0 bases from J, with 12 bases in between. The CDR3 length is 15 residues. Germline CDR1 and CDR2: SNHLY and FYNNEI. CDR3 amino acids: CASTFSPATNEKLFF. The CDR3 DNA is TGTGCCAGCACCTTCAGTCCTGCAACTAATGAAAAACTGTTTTTT.

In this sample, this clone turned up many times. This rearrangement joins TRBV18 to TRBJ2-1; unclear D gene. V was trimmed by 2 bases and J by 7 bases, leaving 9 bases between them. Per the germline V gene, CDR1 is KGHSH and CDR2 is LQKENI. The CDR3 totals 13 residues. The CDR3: CASSPNSANEQFF. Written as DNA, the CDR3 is TGTGCCAGCTCACCAAACAGCGCGAATGAGCAGTTCTTC.

CDR3 loop: CASSVDLGRYEQFF. CDR3 coding DNA: TGTGCCAGCAGCGTAGATCTAGGAAGGTATGAGCAGTTCTTC. The V gene is TRBV9, the J gene TRBJ2-1; D gene ambiguous. Per the germline V gene, CDR1 is SGDLS and CDR2 is YYNGEE. V gave up 0 bases and J gave up 8 bases, with 12 bases separating them. There are 14 residues in the CDR3. Variable domain in full (rest from reference TRBV9 and TRBJ2-1): DSGVTQTPKHLITATGQRVTLRCSPRSGDLSVYWYQQSLDQGLQFLIQYYNGEERAKGNILERFSAQQFPDLHSELNLSSLELGDSALYFCASSVDLGRYEQFFGPGTRLTVL.

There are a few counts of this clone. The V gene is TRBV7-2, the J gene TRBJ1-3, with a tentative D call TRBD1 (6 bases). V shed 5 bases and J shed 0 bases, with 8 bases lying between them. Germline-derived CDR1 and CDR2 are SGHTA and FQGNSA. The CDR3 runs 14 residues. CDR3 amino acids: CASSHRASGNTIYF. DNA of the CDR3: TGTGCCAGCAGCCACAGGGCCTCTGGAAACACCATATATTTT.

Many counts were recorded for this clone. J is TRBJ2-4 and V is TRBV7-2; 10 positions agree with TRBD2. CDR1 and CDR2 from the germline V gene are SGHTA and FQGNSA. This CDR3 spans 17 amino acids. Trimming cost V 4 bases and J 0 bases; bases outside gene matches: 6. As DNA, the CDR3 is TGTGCCAGCAGCTACCGGACTAGCGGAAAAGCCAAAAACATTCAGTACTTC. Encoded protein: CASSYRTSGKAKNIQYF.

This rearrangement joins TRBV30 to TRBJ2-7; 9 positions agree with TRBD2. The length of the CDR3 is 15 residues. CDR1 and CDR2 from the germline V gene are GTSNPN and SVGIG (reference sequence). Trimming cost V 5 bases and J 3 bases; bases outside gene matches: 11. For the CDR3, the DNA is TGTGCCTGGGACTTCCATCAGACTAGCGGCTACGAGCAGTACTTC. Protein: CAWDFHQTSGYEQYF.

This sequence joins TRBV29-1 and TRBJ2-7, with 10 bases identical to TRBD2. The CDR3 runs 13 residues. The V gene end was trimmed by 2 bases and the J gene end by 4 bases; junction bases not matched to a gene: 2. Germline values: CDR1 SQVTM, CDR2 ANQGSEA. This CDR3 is CSVETSGKYEQYF. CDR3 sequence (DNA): TGCAGCGTTGAAACTAGCGGGAAGTACGAGCAGTACTTC.

CDR3 protein: CASSSGQPQETQYF. CDR3 in DNA: TGCGCCAGCAGCTCTGGACAGCCCCAAGAGACCCAGTACTTC. The chain employs TRBV5-1 and TRBJ2-5; D might be TRBD1 (6 bases). The CDR3 consists of 14 residues. The germline V and J ends were trimmed by 3 bases and 1 base, with 10 bases remaining between them. Germline V gene sequence: CDR1 SGHRS, CDR2 YFSETQ.

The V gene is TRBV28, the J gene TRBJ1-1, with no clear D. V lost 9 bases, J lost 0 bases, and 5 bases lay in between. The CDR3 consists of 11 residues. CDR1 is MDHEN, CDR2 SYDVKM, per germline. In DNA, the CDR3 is TGTGCCAGTACCCTGAACACTGAAGCTTTCTTT. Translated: CASTLNTEAFF.

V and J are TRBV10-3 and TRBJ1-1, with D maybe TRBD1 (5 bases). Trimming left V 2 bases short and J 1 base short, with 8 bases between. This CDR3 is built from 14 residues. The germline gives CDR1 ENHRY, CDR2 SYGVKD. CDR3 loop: CAISERGQNTEAFF. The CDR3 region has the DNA TGTGCCATCAGTGAGAGGGGTCAGAACACTGAAGCTTTCTTT.

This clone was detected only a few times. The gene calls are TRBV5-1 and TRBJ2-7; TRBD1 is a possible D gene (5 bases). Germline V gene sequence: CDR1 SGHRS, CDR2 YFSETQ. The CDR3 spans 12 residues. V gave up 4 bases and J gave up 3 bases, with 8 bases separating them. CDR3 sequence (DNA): TGCGCCAGCAGCACTGACAGCTACGAGCAGTACTTC. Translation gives CASSTDSYEQYF.

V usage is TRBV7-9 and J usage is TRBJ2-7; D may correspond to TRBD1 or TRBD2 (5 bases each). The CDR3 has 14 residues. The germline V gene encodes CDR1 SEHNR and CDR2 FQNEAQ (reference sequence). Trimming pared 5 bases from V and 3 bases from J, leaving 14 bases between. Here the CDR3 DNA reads TGTGCCAGCAGCGCCTCCGGGACCGGCTACGAGCAGTACTTC. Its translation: CASSASGTGYEQYF.

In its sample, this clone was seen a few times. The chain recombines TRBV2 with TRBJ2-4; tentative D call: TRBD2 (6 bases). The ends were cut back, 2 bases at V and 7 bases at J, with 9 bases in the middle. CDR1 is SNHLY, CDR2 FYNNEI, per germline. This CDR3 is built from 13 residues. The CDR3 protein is CASSEIGGNIQYF. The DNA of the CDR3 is TGTGCCAGCAGTGAAATAGGAGGGAACATTCAGTACTTC.